This entry concerns a single T cell receptor beta chain. This sample is drawn from a study of blood T cell repertoires in COVID-19. The V end lost 0 bases, the J end lost 1 base, and 19 bases lay between the germline ends. Looked up from germline, CDR1 is MGHRA and CDR2 is YSYEKL. This CDR3 has 19 amino acids. Assay used: immunoSEQ multiplex PCR; TCRdb lists only in-frame clones, some missing. The data show 200,000 to 250,000 clones, about 87% seen once. The J gene is TRBJ2-4, the V gene TRBV4-1; D might be TRBD1 (6 bases). Input material: PBMCs or T cells enriched from blood (not recorded which). The receptor's source is a woman in her twenties or thirties who had been exposed to COVID-19. CDR3: CASSQDTGPVLRAKNIQYF. The CDR3 region has the DNA TGCGCCAGCAGCCAAGATACAGGGCCCGTCCTCCGGGCCAAAAACATTCAGTACTTC.